Each of the 12 T cell receptor beta chains below was sequenced from the same sample in a study of beta chain features in type 1 diabetes listed by TCRdb under 2018. Results the study describes overall, beyond this receptor: A moderate but significant shortening of TCRB CDR3 length was observed in type 1 diabetes patients in all four CD4+ subsets.

Libraries were prepared through the immunoSEQ multiplex PCR assay. The entire amount of isolated RNA was reverse transcribed using the High Capacity cDNA Reverse Transcription Kit, so the sequenced TCRB transcripts were expressed ones. Drawn from immuneACCESS, this table holds only the in-frame rearrangements with V and J called that TCRdb kept. Clones are partly lost; checked studies trace under half to an unresolved V gene and leave the rest unexplained. In this sample the table shows more than 120,000 clones, about 12% of which occur a single time. The ten top clones hold approximately 1.3% of the sample. These receptors have no known antigen. The sequencing sample was made of central memory CD4+ T cells from blood. These receptor sequences come from a man aged 18 to 29 with type 1 diabetes.

The chain has TRBV5-1 and TRBJ1-1; D unclear. This CDR3 has 14 residues. Germline lookup yields CDR1 SGHRS and CDR2 YFSETQ. Trimming left V 1 base short and J 0 bases short, with 7 bases between. The CDR3: CASSLSTMNTEAFF. The CDR3 DNA reads as TGCGCCAGCAGCTTGTCGACGATGAACACTGAAGCTTTCTTT. The full variable domain, its missing parts supplied by reference TRBV5-1 and TRBJ1-1, is KAGVTQTPRYLIKTRGQQVTLSCSPISGHRSVSWYQQTPGQGLQFLFEYFSETQRNKGNFPGRFSGRQFSNSRSEMNVSTLELGDSALYLCASSLSTMNTEAFFGQGTRLTVV.

This clone appeared a few times. The genes are TRBV2 and TRBJ2-2; D might be TRBD1 (7 bases). The length of the CDR3 is 16 residues. CDR1 and CDR2 (germline): SNHLY, FYNNEI. Trimming stripped 4 bases from V and 0 bases from J, with 12 bases between. Here the CDR3 reads CASSGQGLANTGELFF. The CDR3 DNA reads as TGTGCCAGCAGTGGACAGGGACTTGCGAACACCGGGGAGCTGTTTTTT. Together with reference TRBV2 and TRBJ2-2, the CDR3 gives the full variable domain: EPEVTQTPSHQVTQMGQEVILRCVPISNHLYFYWYRQILGQKVEFLVSFYNNEISEKSEIFDDQFSVERPDGSNFTLKIRSTKLEDSAMYFCASSGQGLANTGELFFGEGSRLTVL.

The chain uses TRBV30 and TRBJ2-3; D is perhaps TRBD2 (5 bases). Germline V lookup: CDR1 GTSNPN, CDR2 SVGIG (reference sequence). The ends were cut back, 2 bases at V and 3 bases at J, with 6 bases in the middle. CDR3 size: 12 residues. The CDR3, as DNA: TGTGCCTGGAGTAGAGGGACAGATACGCAGTATTTT. Protein product: CAWSRGTDTQYF.

This clone has a handful of counts. The chain combines TRBV18 with TRBJ1-3; 7 bases fit TRBD1. From germline, CDR1 is KGHSH and CDR2 LQKENI. The CDR3 contains 14 residues. Losses at the gene ends were 3 bases for V and 9 bases for J; bases not matched to a gene: 8. In DNA, the CDR3 is TGTGCCAGCTCACCCGGGACAGCTGAAATCACCATATATTTT. It yields the protein CASSPGTAEITIYF. The full variable domain, in which reference TRBV18 and TRBJ1-3 provide the parts outside the CDR3, is NAGVMQNPRHLVRRRGQEARLRCSPMKGHSHVYWYRQLPEEGLKFMVYLQKENIIDESGMPKERFSAEFPKEGPSILRIQQVVRGDSAAYFCASSPGTAEITIYFGEGSWLTVV.

This clone was counted many times. The J gene is TRBJ1-1, the V gene TRBV30, with D possibly matching TRBD1 (6 bases). CDR1 is GTSNPN and CDR2 is SVGIG in the germline V gene (reference sequence). Trimming pared 1 base from V and 8 bases from J, leaving 11 bases between. This CDR3 region has 12 residues. CDR3 in amino acids: CAWSGGHMEAFF. The CDR3 nucleotides are TGTGCCTGGAGTGGGGGACACATGGAAGCTTTCTTT.

This clone came up a few times. V gene TRBV2 combines with J gene TRBJ1-4; D perhaps matches TRBD1 (6 bases). The ends were cut back, 1 base at V and 7 bases at J, with 10 bases in the middle. Germline values: CDR1 SNHLY, CDR2 FYNNEI. The CDR3 extends over 14 amino acids. The CDR3 sequence is CASSEGGLGEKLFF. The CDR3 nucleotides are TGTGCCAGCAGTGAAGGGGGGCTCGGTGAAAAACTGTTTTTT.

The V gene is TRBV5-6, the J gene TRBJ1-2; 7 bases are a match to TRBD1. CDR3 length equals 17 residues. The trim removed 5 bases at V and 5 bases at J, leaving 18 bases unmatched. Germline V gene lookup returns CDR1 SGHDT and CDR2 YYEEEE. The CDR3 reads CASSLPSWGQSSYGYTF. In DNA, the CDR3 is TGTGCCAGCAGTCTTCCTTCGTGGGGACAGAGCTCTTATGGCTACACCTTC.

This clone was counted only a few times. This same CDR3 is encoded by further DNA sequences in the sample. The rearrangement joins TRBV5-1 to TRBJ1-1; no definite D call. Trimming left V 4 bases short and J 2 bases short, with 3 bases between. CDR3 length equals 11 residues. Germline-derived CDR1 and CDR2 are SGHRS and YFSETQ. The CDR3 here is CASSENTEAFF. The CDR3, as DNA: TGCGCCAGCAGCGAAAACACTGAAGCTTTCTTT. The variable domain in full, with the rest retrieved from reference TRBV5-1 and TRBJ1-1, is KAGVTQTPRYLIKTRGQQVTLSCSPISGHRSVSWYQQTPGQGLQFLFEYFSETQRNKGNFPGRFSGRQFSNSRSEMNVSTLELGDSALYLCASSENTEAFFGQGTRLTVV.

This clone has at least ten counts. This chain joins TRBV19 and TRBJ2-3; possibly TRBD1 for D (6 bases). Trimming removed 6 bases at V and 0 bases at J, with 13 bases between. Germline CDR1 is LNHDA and CDR2 is SQIVND (reference sequence). This CDR3 is built from 15 residues. The CDR3: CASRWGTRSTDTQYF. The CDR3 nucleotides are TGTGCCAGTAGATGGGGGACAAGGAGCACAGATACGCAGTATTTT.

This clone came up a few times. This chain connects TRBV6-1 to TRBJ2-7; 8 nucleotides line up with TRBD1. Germline lookup yields CDR1 MNHNS and CDR2 SASEGT. J gave up 2 bases and V 1 base, and 7 bases lay outside the gene matches. This CDR3 contains 16 residues. CDR3 sequence reads: CASSEVTGERPYEQYF. The CDR3 coding sequence is TGTGCCAGCAGTGAAGTGACAGGGGAACGGCCCTACGAGCAGTACTTC.

This sequence joins TRBV25-1 and TRBJ2-1, with 9 bases matching TRBD1. Germline loops: CDR1 MGHDK, CDR2 SYGVNS. The CDR3 has 13 amino acids. V was pared by 4 bases and J by 6 bases, with 1 base of the junction left unmatched. As DNA, the CDR3 is TGTGCCAGCAGTGGGACAGGGGTCAATGAGCAGTTCTTC. Amino acid sequence: CASSGTGVNEQFF.

The chain links TRBV6-1 to TRBJ2-1; tentatively, D is TRBD2 (6 bases). CDR3 length: 15 residues. Germline CDR1 and CDR2: MNHNS and SASEGT. V lost 7 bases, J lost 1 base, and 14 bases lay in between. Written as DNA, the CDR3 is TGTGCCAGCAAGATCGGGGGATCGTCCTACAATGAGCAGTTCTTC. Translated, it gives CASKIGGSSYNEQFF.